Listed below are T cell receptor beta chains from one sample, sequenced in a study of Tregs in tolerant kidney transplant recipients. Libraries were prepared by immunoSEQ multiplex PCR; TCRdb keeps only in-frame clonotypes and omits some of them. The repertoire holds about 69,000 clones, 70% to 90% seen once, with 0.39% in the top ten. The sample was CD4+ T cells from blood, taken before the transplant. The receptors originated from a human donor who received a combined kidney and bone marrow transplant. CDR3s include the opening cysteine and the closing phenylalanine or tryptophan. D genes are given only for firm matches. A row's size may be missing; if present it is once, few, many or a size class.

len	v_gene	j_gene	abundance	d_gene	CDR3aa	CDR3nt
15	TRBV28	TRBJ1-4	-	-	CASSLSGATNEKLFF	TGTGCCAGCAGTTTATCGGGTGCAACTAATGAAAAACTGTTTTTT
12	TRBV28	TRBJ2-7	-	-	CASSATVYEQYF	TGTGCCAGCAGTGCGACAGTTTACGAGCAGTACTTC
15	TRBV5-6	TRBJ2-3	-	TRBD2	CASSSNSGSTDTQYF	TGTGCCAGCAGCTCCAATAGCGGGAGTACAGATACGCAGTATTTT
14	TRBV5-6	TRBJ1-2	-	TRBD1	CASSYYRGGKGYTF	TGTGCCAGCAGCTACTACAGGGGGGGAAAAGGCTACACCTTC
15	TRBV2	TRBJ2-1	-	-	CASSELGGGYNEQFF	TGTGCCAGCAGTGAGTTGGGGGGAGGCTACAATGAGCAGTTCTTC
14	TRBV6-1	TRBJ2-2	-	-	CASSETANTGELFF	TGTGCCAGCAGTGAGACAGCGAACACCGGGGAGCTGTTTTTT
18	TRBV11-2	TRBJ1-3	-	-	CASSLWSLGASSGNTIYF	TGTGCCAGCAGCTTATGGAGTCTGGGGGCCTCCTCTGGAAACACCATATATTTT
14	TRBV19	TRBJ1-4	-	-	CASSITRGGEKLFF	TGTGCCAGTAGTATAACTCGCGGAGGGGAAAAACTGTTTTTT
15	TRBV5-1	TRBJ2-7	-	TRBD1	CASSWGQRAPYEQYF	TGCGCCAGCAGCTGGGGACAGAGAGCACCCTACGAGCAGTACTTC
14	TRBV28	TRBJ2-7	-	-	CASNTVGNRYEQYF	TGTGCCAGCAACACGGTCGGGAACCGCTACGAGCAGTACTTC
14	TRBV28	TRBJ1-2	-	-	CASSFGGRVAGYTF	TGTGCCAGCAGTTTTGGTGGCAGGGTGGCTGGCTACACCTTC
14	TRBV6-1	TRBJ2-1	-	-	CASSRLSSYNEQFF	TGTGCCAGCAGTAGACTAAGCTCCTACAATGAGCAGTTCTTC
15	TRBV30	TRBJ2-7	once	-	CAWSHPGAPQHEQYF	TGTGCCTGGAGTCACCCGGGTGCTCCCCAACACGAGCAGTACTTC